This T cell receptor (beta chain) was identified during a study of radiotherapy plus CTLA-4 blockade in lung cancer. Overall study context: Among all patients, roughly 17% showed objective responses, while 30% to 35% had disease control. Whole-study findings and limits: An expansion of tumor-derived TCR clones occurred in blood after radiotherapy plus ipilimumab.

Details on this clone: The antigen remains unidentified.

Germline V gene lookup returns CDR1 GTSNPN and CDR2 SVGIG (reference sequence). This CDR3 is 14 amino acids long. Trimming shortened V by 0 bases and J by 0 bases, and 9 bases separated the two germline ends. Assay: immunoSEQ multiplex PCR; the TCRdb copy retains only in-frame clones and omits some. The data show approximately 110,000 clones, over 65% seen once. Chemo-refractory metastatic non-small-cell lung cancer patients received focal radiation with ipilimumab CTLA-4 blockade. The sequencing here drew on peripheral blood, taken from a patient treated with radiotherapy plus ipilimumab. The rearrangement links TRBV30 to TRBJ2-7, with D perhaps matching TRBD2 (5 bases). The receptor's source is a human donor with non-small cell lung cancer that progressed on radiotherapy plus ipilimumab. Some clones in this sample may be carry-over from other donors' samples. CDR3 region: CAWSVGGVSYEQYF. CDR3 DNA sequence: TGTGCCTGGAGTGTAGGAGGTGTCTCCTACGAGCAGTACTTC.